This is a list of T cell receptor beta chains from one sample in a study of brain T cells in children with intractable seizures. Libraries were prepared by immunoSEQ multiplex PCR; TCRdb keeps only in-frame clonotypes and omits some of them. Here the sample spans about 320,000 clones, more than 85% being singletons. The material was peripheral blood, obtained 4 to 5 months after surgery. The receptors come from a boy in the first two years of life with tuberous sclerosis and intractable seizures. Each CDR3 is given without its conserved first and last residue. Each record gives: J gene, V gene, CDR3 protein.

>TRBJ2-2|TRBV4-2
ASSRKPDRATGELF
>TRBJ1-6|TRBV3-1/TRBV3-2
ASSQGDSPLH
>TRBJ2-2|TRBV27
ASSSLPGWGTGELF
>TRBJ2-3|TRBV5-1
ASRVGEPTDTQY
>TRBJ1-2|TRBV19
ASSIVRGVDGYT
>TRBJ1-1|TRBV7-9
ASSLALASRGFKAF
>TRBJ1-6|TRBV14
ASSQEWGQGNSPLH
>TRBJ2-7|TRBV11-3
ASSLVDRGLGCTGLIEQY
>TRBJ1-2|TRBV2
ASIPLTGVTYGYT
>TRBJ2-5|TRBV19
ASPPCQLQETQY
>TRBJ1-2|TRBV28
ASSSIGTGGGYT